This T cell receptor (beta chain) came from a study of monozygotic twins with cystic fibrosis. As to this clone: The antigen is not known.

Trimming took off 2 bases at V and 3 bases at J, with 11 bases between the two ends. CDR1 MDHEN and CDR2 SYDVKM come from the germline V gene. CDR3 size: 14 residues. The data were produced by immunoSEQ multiplex PCR, yet TCRdb's version contains in-frame clones alone and is incomplete. The table has tens of thousands of clones, 95% to 98% seen once. General observations from the study: V usage most resembled the co-twin in 13 of 16 pairs.

The origin of this receptor is a girl between 5 and 17 years old with cystic fibrosis. The sample taken for sequencing was blood. V usage is TRBV28 and J usage is TRBJ2-7; D possibly uses TRBD1 or TRBD2 (5 bases each). DNA of the CDR3: TGTGCCAGCAGTTTAAATGGGGGAAACTACGAGCAGTACTTC. This encodes CASSLNGGNYEQYF.